This T cell receptor beta chain is drawn from a study of early stage breast cancer tumors. About the research overall: Invasive lobular carcinomas made up four of 12 ER+/PR+/HER2- tumors. Study findings and constraints: Tumors had 2.5 to 3-fold higher T cell density and higher clonality than adjacent normal breast tissue. Commonly generated sequences made up most enriched TCRB sequences shared between patients.

The table came from immunoSEQ multiplex PCR; TCRdb's copy has only in-frame clones and leaves some out. In the table there are thousands of clones, approximately 70% of which are singletons. CDR1 is DFQATT, CDR2 SNEGSKA, per germline (reference sequence). The germline V and J ends were trimmed by 0 bases and 11 bases, with 10 bases remaining between them. CDR3 length: 11 residues. This clone has only a few counts. The antigen remains unidentified. The specimen was breast tumor tissue. This chain links TRBV20-1 with TRBJ1-1; D is possibly TRBD1 (6 bases). This TCR came from a person aged 55 to 69 with breast cancer. The CDR3 spells CSARETGPAFF. As DNA, the CDR3 is TGCAGTGCTAGAGAGACAGGCCCGGCTTTCTTT.